This T cell receptor (beta chain) is from a study of OX40 agonist ivuxolimab in advanced cancers. For this clone: What it binds is unknown.

The CDR3 extends over 20 amino acids. With V trimmed by 4 bases and J by 1 base, 17 bases remained unmatched. Looked up from germline, CDR1 is SQVTM and CDR2 is ANQGSEA. Study-level results: Part of the nonresponder group also had normalized T-cell clonal expansion that was low.

The repertoire was sequenced with immunoSEQ multiplex PCR; TCRdb's copy has only in-frame clones and lacks some. The top ten clones hold 6.2% of a sample with fewer than 85,000 clones, 80% to 90% of them seen once. The material was CD4+ or CD8+ T cells sorted from blood, obtained in a trial of the OX40 agonist ivuxolimab. The sequence was collected from an adult with an advanced solid tumor such as melanoma, head and neck, liver or kidney cancer. V is TRBV29-1 and J is TRBJ1-5, with 12 bases aligning to TRBD1. The CDR3 DNA is TGCAGCGTTGCCCGCAAGACCGGGACAGGGGGCGAGGGGAGCAATCAGCCCCAGCATTTT. Its protein product is CSVARKTGTGGEGSNQPQHF.